This is a list of T cell receptor beta chains from one sample in a study of T cell responses to AZD1222 COVID-19 vaccine. Only in-frame clones appear in the TCRdb table, and some are missing; sequencing was by immunoSEQ multiplex PCR. The sample consists of 250,000 to 300,000 clones, 85% to 95% of them appearing once. Material: peripheral blood, obtained 28 days after the second AZD1222 dose. These receptors all come from an adult who received the AZD1222 COVID-19 vaccine. The CDR3 runs from the conserved cysteine through the conserved F or W. Fields, in order: V gene, clone size, J gene, D gene, CDR3 DNA, CDR3 protein. A D gene is named only where the DNA matches it firmly. Part of the rows lack a size; the others show once, few, many or a class for expanded clones.

v_gene: TRBV19; abundance: NA; j_gene: TRBJ2-7; d_gene: NA; CDR3nt: TGTGCCAGTTCGGTTACGGGAGTCTACGAGCAGTACTTC; CDR3aa: CASSVTGVYEQYF
v_gene: TRBV18; abundance: once; j_gene: TRBJ2-3; d_gene: NA; CDR3nt: TGTGCCAGCTCACCACCCCCGGGGATCGGCACAGATACGCAGTATTTT; CDR3aa: CASSPPPGIGTDTQYF
v_gene: TRBV5-1; abundance: NA; j_gene: TRBJ2-7; d_gene: NA; CDR3nt: TGCGCCAGCAGCTTGGAACGGGAACAGCAGTACTTC; CDR3aa: CASSLEREQQYF
v_gene: TRBV5-1; abundance: NA; j_gene: TRBJ2-7; d_gene: NA; CDR3nt: TGCGCCAGCAGCTGGGACATCCTTAACGAGCAGTACTTC; CDR3aa: CASSWDILNEQYF
v_gene: TRBV28; abundance: NA; j_gene: TRBJ2-3; d_gene: TRBD2; CDR3nt: TGTGCCAGCAGGCGAGCGGGAGATATTGCAGATACGCAGTATTTT; CDR3aa: CASRRAGDIADTQYF
v_gene: TRBV3-1/TRBV3-2; abundance: NA; j_gene: TRBJ2-7; d_gene: TRBD1; CDR3nt: TGTGCCAGCAGCCACCGGGCAGGGGGCTACGAGCAGTACTTC; CDR3aa: CASSHRAGGYEQYF
v_gene: TRBV5-6; abundance: NA; j_gene: TRBJ1-4; d_gene: TRBD1; CDR3nt: TGTGCCAGCAGTGGGACAGGATCTAGAGGTGAAAAACTGTTTTTT; CDR3aa: CASSGTGSRGEKLFF
v_gene: TRBV27; abundance: NA; j_gene: TRBJ2-3; d_gene: TRBD2; CDR3nt: TGTGCCAGCAGGGGACTAGCGGGTGCTAGCACAGATACGCAGTATTTT; CDR3aa: CASRGLAGASTDTQYF
v_gene: TRBV5-6; abundance: NA; j_gene: TRBJ1-5; d_gene: TRBD1; CDR3nt: TGTGCCAGCAGCCCCGGGACAGGCTTTAATCAGCCCCAGCATTTT; CDR3aa: CASSPGTGFNQPQHF
v_gene: TRBV5-1; abundance: NA; j_gene: TRBJ1-1; d_gene: TRBD1; CDR3nt: TGCGCCAGCAGCTTTGACACAGGGGTCCCTAACACTGAAGCTTTCTTT; CDR3aa: CASSFDTGVPNTEAFF
v_gene: TRBV19; abundance: NA; j_gene: TRBJ1-2; d_gene: NA; CDR3nt: TGTGCCAGTAGTATCTCCGACATAAACTATGGCTACACCTTC; CDR3aa: CASSISDINYGYTF
v_gene: TRBV28; abundance: NA; j_gene: TRBJ1-1; d_gene: NA; CDR3nt: TGTGCCAGCAGGGGGGTGTTGTATGAAGCTTTCTTT; CDR3aa: CASRGVLYEAFF
v_gene: TRBV28; abundance: NA; j_gene: TRBJ2-7; d_gene: NA; CDR3nt: TGTGCCAGCAGTTTATGGAGTACTGGGGCCTACGAGCAGTACTTC; CDR3aa: CASSLWSTGAYEQYF
v_gene: TRBV4-1; abundance: NA; j_gene: TRBJ1-3; d_gene: NA; CDR3nt: TGCGCCAGCAGCCAATGGCGGGTCTCTGGAAACACCATATATTTT; CDR3aa: CASSQWRVSGNTIYF
v_gene: TRBV23-1; abundance: NA; j_gene: TRBJ1-1; d_gene: NA; CDR3nt: TGCGCCAGCACCCCTCCGGGTACTGAAGCTTTCTTT; CDR3aa: CASTPPGTEAFF
v_gene: TRBV6-5; abundance: NA; j_gene: TRBJ2-1; d_gene: TRBD1; CDR3nt: TGTGCCAGCAGCGGTACAGGGGTTACGAATGAGCAGTTCTTC; CDR3aa: CASSGTGVTNEQFF
v_gene: TRBV2; abundance: NA; j_gene: TRBJ2-5; d_gene: TRBD2; CDR3nt: TGTGCCAGCAGAGCGGGAGGTCTGTGGGCGGCCCAGTACTTC; CDR3aa: CASRAGGLWAAQYF
v_gene: TRBV4-2; abundance: medium-sized; j_gene: TRBJ2-1; d_gene: TRBD2; CDR3nt: TGTGCCAGCAGCCAAGATGGGGGTAGCGGGAGCGATGAGCAGTTCTTC; CDR3aa: CASSQDGGSGSDEQFF
v_gene: TRBV7-6; abundance: NA; j_gene: TRBJ2-2; d_gene: TRBD2; CDR3nt: TGTGCCAGCAGCCCGATGACTAGCGGGGGCCCGATGGGCACCGGGGAGCTGTTTTTT; CDR3aa: CASSPMTSGGPMGTGELFF
v_gene: TRBV28; abundance: NA; j_gene: TRBJ1-4; d_gene: TRBD1; CDR3nt: TGTGCCATTACAGGGGCTGCTAATGAAAAACTGTTTTTT; CDR3aa: CAITGAANEKLFF
v_gene: TRBV28; abundance: NA; j_gene: TRBJ2-7; d_gene: NA; CDR3nt: TGTGCCAGCACCTTCGATAACTCCTACGAGCAGTACTTC; CDR3aa: CASTFDNSYEQYF
v_gene: TRBV11-3; abundance: NA; j_gene: TRBJ2-5; d_gene: NA; CDR3nt: TGTGCCAGCAGCCGTGGACCCGGGGAGACCCAGTACTTC; CDR3aa: CASSRGPGETQYF
v_gene: TRBV11-3; abundance: once; j_gene: TRBJ2-2; d_gene: TRBD2; CDR3nt: TGTGCCAGCAGCTCCGGCCTAGCGGGCACCGGGGAGCTGTTTTTT; CDR3aa: CASSSGLAGTGELFF
v_gene: TRBV9; abundance: NA; j_gene: TRBJ2-7; d_gene: TRBD1; CDR3nt: TGTGCCAGCAGCTTTGGACAGGGGAGCTCCGAGCAGTACTTC; CDR3aa: CASSFGQGSSEQYF
v_gene: TRBV7-9; abundance: NA; j_gene: TRBJ1-6; d_gene: TRBD1; CDR3nt: TGTGCCAGCAGCTTTTTTGGGGACAGGGCTTCACCCCTCCACTTT; CDR3aa: CASSFFGDRASPLHF
v_gene: TRBV7-9; abundance: NA; j_gene: TRBJ1-1; d_gene: NA; CDR3nt: TGTGCCAGCATCGCGGGTTGGGGCACTGAAGCTTTCTTT; CDR3aa: CASIAGWGTEAFF
v_gene: TRBV4-3; abundance: NA; j_gene: TRBJ1-4; d_gene: NA; CDR3nt: TGCGCCAGCAGCCCGTACGGGCGGGGTTCAGGTGAAAAACTGTTTTTT; CDR3aa: CASSPYGRGSGEKLFF
v_gene: TRBV6-5; abundance: NA; j_gene: TRBJ2-7; d_gene: TRBD1; CDR3nt: TGTGCCAGCACCCGGGGGGGACAGGGGGCGAAAGAGCAGTACTTC; CDR3aa: CASTRGGQGAKEQYF
v_gene: TRBV7-9; abundance: NA; j_gene: TRBJ2-1; d_gene: TRBD1; CDR3nt: TGTGCCAGCAGTCAACAGGGGAGCTCCTACAATGAGCAGTTCTTC; CDR3aa: CASSQQGSSYNEQFF
v_gene: TRBV5-3; abundance: NA; j_gene: TRBJ2-5; d_gene: TRBD2; CDR3nt: TGTGCCAGAAGCCTCCGGACTAGCCCGTGCGGCGAGACCCAGTACTTC; CDR3aa: CARSLRTSPCGETQYF
v_gene: TRBV7-3; abundance: once; j_gene: TRBJ2-3; d_gene: NA; CDR3nt: TGTGCCAGCAGCTTGTCAGGCACAGATACGCAGTATTTT; CDR3aa: CASSLSGTDTQYF
v_gene: TRBV3-1/TRBV3-2; abundance: NA; j_gene: TRBJ1-3; d_gene: NA; CDR3nt: TGTGCCAGCAGCCAAGGAGGGACGTGGGGAAACACCATATATTTT; CDR3aa: CASSQGGTWGNTIYF
v_gene: TRBV11-2; abundance: NA; j_gene: TRBJ1-2; d_gene: NA; CDR3nt: TGTGCCAGCAGATCCAGCGGGAGTGGCTACACCTTC; CDR3aa: CASRSSGSGYTF
v_gene: TRBV7-6; abundance: NA; j_gene: TRBJ2-1; d_gene: NA; CDR3nt: TGTGCCAGCAGCTCGATTAGCCTATACAATGAGCAGTTCTTC; CDR3aa: CASSSISLYNEQFF
v_gene: TRBV7-2; abundance: NA; j_gene: TRBJ2-3; d_gene: NA; CDR3nt: TGTGCCAGCAGCTTACAAGTGCCAGATACGCAGTATTTT; CDR3aa: CASSLQVPDTQYF
v_gene: TRBV5-1; abundance: NA; j_gene: TRBJ1-2; d_gene: NA; CDR3nt: TGCGCCAGCAGCTTGGGGGGCGGGGTAGCGGACTATGGCTACACCTTC; CDR3aa: CASSLGGGVADYGYTF
v_gene: TRBV12-3/TRBV12-4; abundance: NA; j_gene: TRBJ1-1; d_gene: NA; CDR3nt: TGTGCCAGCAGTTTGAATCCGAACACTGAAGCTTTCTTT; CDR3aa: CASSLNPNTEAFF
v_gene: TRBV6-5; abundance: few; j_gene: TRBJ1-1; d_gene: NA; CDR3nt: TGTGCCAGCAGTTACGATGGGGTAGGCACTGAAGCTTTCTTT; CDR3aa: CASSYDGVGTEAFF
v_gene: TRBV5-1; abundance: NA; j_gene: TRBJ2-5; d_gene: NA; CDR3nt: TGCGCCAGCAGCTCGGGGCAGGGGGAGACCCAGTACTTC; CDR3aa: CASSSGQGETQYF
v_gene: TRBV29-1; abundance: NA; j_gene: TRBJ2-5; d_gene: NA; CDR3nt: TGCAGCGTTGAACCAGGGGAAGAGACCCAGTACTTC; CDR3aa: CSVEPGEETQYF
v_gene: TRBV19; abundance: NA; j_gene: TRBJ1-1; d_gene: NA; CDR3nt: TGTGCCAGTAGTATGAGAGGGGTTAGCACTGAAGCTTTCTTT; CDR3aa: CASSMRGVSTEAFF
v_gene: TRBV18; abundance: NA; j_gene: TRBJ2-3; d_gene: TRBD1; CDR3nt: TGTGCCAGCTCACCCGCGAGGACAGGGAGCACAGATACGCAGTATTTT; CDR3aa: CASSPARTGSTDTQYF
v_gene: TRBV27; abundance: once; j_gene: TRBJ1-3; d_gene: NA; CDR3nt: TGTGCCAGCTGGACACGGGAACGAAACACCATATATTTT; CDR3aa: CASWTRERNTIYF
v_gene: TRBV27; abundance: NA; j_gene: TRBJ2-2; d_gene: TRBD2; CDR3nt: TGTGCCAGCAGGGTGGTGGGAGGGCCGTCCGGGGAGCTGTTTTTT; CDR3aa: CASRVVGGPSGELFF
v_gene: TRBV27; abundance: NA; j_gene: TRBJ1-5; d_gene: NA; CDR3nt: TGTGCCAGCAGTCCGGTCGGCAGGGGCAATCAGCCCCAGCATTTT; CDR3aa: CASSPVGRGNQPQHF
v_gene: TRBV7-2; abundance: NA; j_gene: TRBJ1-2; d_gene: NA; CDR3nt: TGTGCCAGCAGGCCTGCAGGGAACGGCTATGGCTACACCTTC; CDR3aa: CASRPAGNGYGYTF